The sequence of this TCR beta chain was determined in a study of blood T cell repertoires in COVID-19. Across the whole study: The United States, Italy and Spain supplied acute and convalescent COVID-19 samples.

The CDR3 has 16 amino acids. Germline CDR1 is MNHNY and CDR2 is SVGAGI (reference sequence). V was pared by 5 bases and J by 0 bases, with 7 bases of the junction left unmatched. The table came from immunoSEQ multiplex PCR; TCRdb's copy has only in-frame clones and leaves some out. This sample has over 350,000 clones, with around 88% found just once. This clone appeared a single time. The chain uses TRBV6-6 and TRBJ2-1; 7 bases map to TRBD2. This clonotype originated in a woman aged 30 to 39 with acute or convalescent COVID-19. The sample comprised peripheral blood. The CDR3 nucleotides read TGTGCCAGCAGTCCCCGGTCGGGGGGCTCCTACAATGAGCAGTTCTTC. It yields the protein CASSPRSGGSYNEQFF.